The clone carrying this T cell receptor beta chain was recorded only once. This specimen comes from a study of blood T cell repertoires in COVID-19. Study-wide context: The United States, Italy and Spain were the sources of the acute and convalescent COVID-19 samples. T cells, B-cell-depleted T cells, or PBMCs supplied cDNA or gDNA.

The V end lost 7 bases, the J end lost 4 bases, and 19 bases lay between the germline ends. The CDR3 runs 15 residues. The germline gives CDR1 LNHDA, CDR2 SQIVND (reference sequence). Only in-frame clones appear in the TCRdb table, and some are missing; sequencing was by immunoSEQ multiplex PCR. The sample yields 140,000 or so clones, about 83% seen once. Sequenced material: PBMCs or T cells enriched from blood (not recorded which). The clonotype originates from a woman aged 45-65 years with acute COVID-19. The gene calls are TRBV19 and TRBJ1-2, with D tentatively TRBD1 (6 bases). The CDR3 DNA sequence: TGTGCCAGTACCATGAAGGGGGGGGTAGGCTATGGCTACACCTTC. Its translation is CASTMKGGVGYGYTF.